The present T cell receptor (beta chain) was sequenced within a study of T-cell reconstitution after alpha-beta-depleted transplantation in children (dated by TCRdb to the mid-2010s). Turning to the overall study: Using TCR repertoire profiling, the study quantitatively followed how T-cell immune reconstitution unfolded in children after TCRalphabeta/CD19-depleted allogeneic hematopoietic cell transplantation.

Its CDR3 holds 13 amino acids, cysteine through phenylalanine. Only the CDR3 part of the read is kept: 39 bases, read in frame from the first base. CDR1 is given as KGHDR and CDR2 as SFDVKD, both from the germline V gene. V is trimmed back by 7 bases and J by 4 bases, and the junction contains 4 bases that no gene match accounts for. This clonotype has at least ten counts. There is no known antigen for this receptor. Qualities for individual bases were not recorded, and no much larger clone is one base off. Libraries came from PCR. TCRdb lists the instrument as Illumina HiSeq 2500. TCR library preparation used molecular barcoding, with unique molecular identifiers applied to normalize quantification of the TCRbeta repertoire. TCRdb trimmed public reads at Q25 via fastp, called clones via MiXCR and kept in-frame beta chains. Records with the same CDR3 protein are collapsed into one entry carrying the most frequent genes and DNA. The sample table shows 600,000 to 700,000 distinct CDR3 sequences, and around 17% are seen once. Approximately 1% of the sample goes to the ten largest clones.

This sequence was found in a human donor who donated a stem cell graft to a child with acute myeloid leukemia. Recombination joined TRBV24-1 with TRBJ1-1, with 8 junctional bases fitting TRBD1. The sequencing used PBMCs from the stem cell graft donor, collected from the stem cell graft. The CDR3 protein is CATSRTGPTEAFF. Read as DNA, the sequence is TGTGCCACCAGCAGGACAGGGCCCACTGAAGCTTTCTTT.